This T cell receptor beta chain was captured in a study of control samples from healthy donors and cancer patients. The repertoire was sequenced with immunoSEQ multiplex PCR; TCRdb's copy has only in-frame clones and lacks some. The table includes about 84,000 clones, roughly 91% detected once. V shed 3 bases, J shed 5 bases, and the junction held 10 bases outside the gene matches. Germline loops: CDR1 SGDLS, CDR2 YYNGEE. The CDR3 consists of 16 residues. This receptor was identified in a man aged 25 to 40 in good health. Source material: blood. The chain employs TRBV9 and TRBJ2-2; TRBD2 agrees at 7 bases. Here the CDR3 reads CASSAGGGGGTGELFF. In nucleotides, the CDR3 is TGTGCCAGCAGCGCGGGGGGAGGAGGAGGAACCGGGGAGCTGTTTTTT.